The rows below give T cell receptor beta chains drawn from one sample of a study of brain T cells in children with intractable seizures. Method: immunoSEQ multiplex PCR; TCRdb's copy keeps in-frame clones and lacks some. The table has around 38,000 clones, roughly 90% seen once. Sequencing used peripheral blood, obtained at surgery. These receptors were taken from a girl under 10 years old with tuberous sclerosis and intractable seizures. Each CDR3 is given without its conserved first and last residue. The order of the fields is J gene, V gene, CDR3 protein.

j_call: TRBJ1-4; v_call: TRBV27; cdr3_aa: ASSLSQANEKLF
j_call: TRBJ1-1; v_call: TRBV7-7; cdr3_aa: ASSQDTNTEAF
j_call: TRBJ2-7; v_call: TRBV25-1; cdr3_aa: ASSEYHEQY
j_call: TRBJ2-7; v_call: TRBV18; cdr3_aa: ASSLDRYSYEQY
j_call: TRBJ2-3; v_call: TRBV29-1; cdr3_aa: SAHSPDTQY
j_call: TRBJ2-3; v_call: TRBV11-1; cdr3_aa: ASSSLDRGTDTQY
j_call: TRBJ1-1; v_call: TRBV10-3; cdr3_aa: AISGGGPLSTEAF
j_call: TRBJ2-3; v_call: TRBV3-1/TRBV3-2; cdr3_aa: ASSQDPRDVTDTQY
j_call: TRBJ2-1; v_call: TRBV7-8; cdr3_aa: ASSQAAGRKYNNEQF
j_call: TRBJ1-2; v_call: TRBV19; cdr3_aa: ASSIMDNYGYT
j_call: TRBJ1-6; v_call: TRBV27; cdr3_aa: ASSLSRGSNSPLH
j_call: TRBJ2-3; v_call: TRBV6-5; cdr3_aa: ASSRGSGTDTQY
j_call: TRBJ2-3; v_call: TRBV9; cdr3_aa: ASSVQDRFGTDTQY
j_call: TRBJ1-4; v_call: TRBV19; cdr3_aa: ASSIGTATNEKLF
j_call: TRBJ1-5; v_call: TRBV2; cdr3_aa: ASSEVSGEQPQH
j_call: TRBJ1-1; v_call: TRBV18; cdr3_aa: ASSSGQGEALEAF
j_call: TRBJ1-1; v_call: TRBV18; cdr3_aa: ASSRNTDTEAF
j_call: TRBJ1-1; v_call: TRBV29-1; cdr3_aa: SSEGGTTEAF
j_call: TRBJ2-1; v_call: TRBV5-1; cdr3_aa: ASRPGLAGHEQF
j_call: TRBJ1-1; v_call: TRBV6-5; cdr3_aa: ASNVEGGSTEAF
j_call: TRBJ1-2; v_call: TRBV15; cdr3_aa: ATSRAIGRTYGYT
j_call: TRBJ1-6; v_call: TRBV11-2; cdr3_aa: ASSSAPTGNSPLH
j_call: TRBJ1-2; v_call: TRBV6-5; cdr3_aa: ASSYSGVNYGYT
j_call: TRBJ1-2; v_call: TRBV27; cdr3_aa: ASSPGGGYGYT
j_call: TRBJ1-5; v_call: TRBV2; cdr3_aa: ASSELTAGSNQPQH
j_call: TRBJ1-3; v_call: TRBV10-1; cdr3_aa: ASSESGSSGNTIY
j_call: TRBJ1-3; v_call: TRBV2; cdr3_aa: ASSERTGGNTIY
j_call: TRBJ2-3; v_call: TRBV19; cdr3_aa: ASSIYDLTDTQY
j_call: TRBJ2-7; v_call: TRBV5-6; cdr3_aa: AVSDRDTSYEQY
j_call: TRBJ2-5; v_call: TRBV6-9; cdr3_aa: ASSFTHGTAQETQY
j_call: TRBJ2-5; v_call: TRBV2; cdr3_aa: ASGGFQETQY
j_call: TRBJ1-1; v_call: TRBV5-6; cdr3_aa: ASSLADTWTAEAF
j_call: TRBJ1-5; v_call: TRBV15; cdr3_aa: ATSRDRGVDSNQPQH
j_call: TRBJ2-1; v_call: TRBV4-2; cdr3_aa: ASSQDLPGLEYYNEQF
j_call: TRBJ1-3; v_call: TRBV4-1; cdr3_aa: ASSQGQGQGGNTIY
j_call: TRBJ1-6; v_call: TRBV7-8; cdr3_aa: ASSLVDQAPLH
j_call: TRBJ1-2; v_call: TRBV6-5; cdr3_aa: ASSYSGQGVYGYT
j_call: TRBJ1-2; v_call: TRBV24-1; cdr3_aa: ATSDRDYGYT
j_call: TRBJ1-1; v_call: TRBV10-1; cdr3_aa: ASSSGGNTEAF
j_call: TRBJ2-1; v_call: TRBV28; cdr3_aa: ASSLSSYWGGNEQF
j_call: TRBJ1-2; v_call: TRBV5-6; cdr3_aa: ASSVNFLVSGGYT